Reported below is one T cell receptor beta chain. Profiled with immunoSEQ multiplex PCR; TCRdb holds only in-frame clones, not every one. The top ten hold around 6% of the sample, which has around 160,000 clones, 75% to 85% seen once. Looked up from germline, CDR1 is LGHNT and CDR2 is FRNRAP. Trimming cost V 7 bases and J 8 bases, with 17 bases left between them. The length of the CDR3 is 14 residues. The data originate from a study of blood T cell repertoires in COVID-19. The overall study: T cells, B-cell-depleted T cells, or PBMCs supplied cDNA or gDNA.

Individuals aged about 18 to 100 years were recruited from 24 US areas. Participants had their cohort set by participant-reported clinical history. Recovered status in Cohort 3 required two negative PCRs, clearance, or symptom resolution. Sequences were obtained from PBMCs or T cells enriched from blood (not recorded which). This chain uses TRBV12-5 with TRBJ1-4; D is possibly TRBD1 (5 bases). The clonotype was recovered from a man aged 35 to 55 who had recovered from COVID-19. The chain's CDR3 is CASASRGDGEKLFF. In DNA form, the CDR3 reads TGTGCTAGTGCCTCGCGGGGGGACGGAGAAAAACTGTTTTTT.